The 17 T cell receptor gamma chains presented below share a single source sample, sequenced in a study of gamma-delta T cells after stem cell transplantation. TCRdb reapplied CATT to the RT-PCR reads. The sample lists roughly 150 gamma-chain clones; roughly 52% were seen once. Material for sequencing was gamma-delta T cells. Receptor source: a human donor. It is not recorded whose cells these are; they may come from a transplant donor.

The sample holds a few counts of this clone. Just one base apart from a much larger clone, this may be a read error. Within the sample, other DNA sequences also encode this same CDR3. CDR3 sequence reads: CALWEVQELGKKIKVF. CDR3 DNA sequence: TGTGCCTTGTGGGAGGTGCAAGAGTTGGGCAAAAAAATCAAGGTATTT. The chain couples TRGV9 to TRGJP. The J gene, absent from TCRdb, was called here by matching the DNA to germline. CDR1 is GITISATS and CDR2 is ISYDGTV in the germline V gene (reference sequence). J was trimmed by 4 bases and V by 0 bases; bases with no gene match: 0. The CDR3 is made up of 16 amino acids.

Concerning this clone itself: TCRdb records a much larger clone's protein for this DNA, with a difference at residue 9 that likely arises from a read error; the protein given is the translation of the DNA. DNA for the CDR3: TGTGCCTTGTGGGAGGTGCTCCAAGGGTTGGGCAAAAAAATCAAGGTATTT. Translation: CALWEVLQGLGKKIKVF. V is TRGV9 and J is TRGJP. In the absence of a J gene in TCRdb, the DNA was matched to germline to assign it here. Germline CDR1 is GITISATS and CDR2 is ISYDGTV (reference sequence). This CDR3 is built from 17 residues.

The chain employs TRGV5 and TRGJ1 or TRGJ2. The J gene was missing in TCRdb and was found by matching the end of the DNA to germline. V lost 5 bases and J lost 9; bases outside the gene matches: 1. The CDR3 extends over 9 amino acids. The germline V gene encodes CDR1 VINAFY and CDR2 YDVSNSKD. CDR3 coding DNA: TGTGCCACCTGGGGTAAGAAACTCTTT. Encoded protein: CATWGKKLF.

CDR3 sequence reads: CATCNYKKLF. The CDR3 coding sequence is TGTGCCACCTGCAATTATAAGAAACTCTTT. The J gene is TRGJ1 or TRGJ2, the V gene TRGV4. No J gene was available from TCRdb, and it was assigned here by a germline match of the DNA. Looked up from germline, CDR1 is EGSTGY and CDR2 is YDSYTSSV. There are 10 residues in the CDR3. V was clipped by 7 bases and J by 5 bases; unmatched bases: 2.

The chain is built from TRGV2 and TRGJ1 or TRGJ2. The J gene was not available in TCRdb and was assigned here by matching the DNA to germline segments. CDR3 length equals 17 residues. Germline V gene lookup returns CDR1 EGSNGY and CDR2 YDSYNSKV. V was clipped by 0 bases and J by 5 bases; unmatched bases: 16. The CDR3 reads CATWDGGASNFDYKKLF. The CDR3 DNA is TGTGCCACCTGGGACGGGGGAGCCTCGAATTTTGATTATAAGAAACTCTTT.

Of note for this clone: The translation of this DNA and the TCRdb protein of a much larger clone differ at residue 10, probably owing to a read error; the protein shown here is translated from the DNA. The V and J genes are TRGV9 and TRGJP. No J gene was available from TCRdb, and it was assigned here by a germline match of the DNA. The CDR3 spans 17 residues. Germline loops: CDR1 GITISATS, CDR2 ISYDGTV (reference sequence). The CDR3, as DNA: TGTGCCTTGTGGGAGGTGCTCCAAGAGTTTGGCAAAAAAATCAAGGTATTT. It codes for CALWEVLQEFGKKIKVF.

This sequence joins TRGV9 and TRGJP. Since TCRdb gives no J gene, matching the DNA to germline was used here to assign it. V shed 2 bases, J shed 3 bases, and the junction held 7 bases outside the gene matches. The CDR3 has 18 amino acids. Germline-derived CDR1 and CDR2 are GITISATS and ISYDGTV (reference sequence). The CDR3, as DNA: TGTGCCTTGTGGGAGGCCTCCCAGCAAGAGTTGGGCAAAAAAATCAAGGTATTT. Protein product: CALWEASQQELGKKIKVF.

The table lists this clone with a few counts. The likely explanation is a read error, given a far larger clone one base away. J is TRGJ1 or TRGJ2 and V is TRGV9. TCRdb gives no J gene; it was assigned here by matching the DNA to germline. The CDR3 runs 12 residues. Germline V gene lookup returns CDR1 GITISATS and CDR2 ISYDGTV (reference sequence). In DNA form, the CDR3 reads TGTGCCCTGTGGGAGGTGCGATATAAGAAACTCTTT. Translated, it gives CALWEVRYKKLF.

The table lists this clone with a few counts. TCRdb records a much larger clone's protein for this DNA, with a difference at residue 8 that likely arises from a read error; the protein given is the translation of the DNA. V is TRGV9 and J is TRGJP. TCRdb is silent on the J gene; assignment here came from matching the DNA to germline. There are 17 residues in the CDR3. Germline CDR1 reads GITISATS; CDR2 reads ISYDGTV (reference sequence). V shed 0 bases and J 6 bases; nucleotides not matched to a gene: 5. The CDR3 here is CALWEVLRELGKKIKVF. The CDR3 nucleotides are TGTGCCTTGTGGGAGGTGCTCCGAGAGTTGGGCAAAAAAATCAAGGTATTT.

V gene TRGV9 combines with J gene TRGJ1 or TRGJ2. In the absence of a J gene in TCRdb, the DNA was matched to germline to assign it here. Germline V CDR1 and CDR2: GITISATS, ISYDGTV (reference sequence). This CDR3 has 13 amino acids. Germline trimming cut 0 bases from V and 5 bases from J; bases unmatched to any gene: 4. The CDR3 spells CALWEVRHYKKLF. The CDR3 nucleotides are TGTGCCTTGTGGGAGGTGCGACATTATAAGAAACTCTTT.

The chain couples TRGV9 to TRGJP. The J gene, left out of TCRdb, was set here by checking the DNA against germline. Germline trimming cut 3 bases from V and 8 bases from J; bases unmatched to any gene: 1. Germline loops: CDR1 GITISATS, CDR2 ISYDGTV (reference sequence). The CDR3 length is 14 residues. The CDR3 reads CALWEQLGKKIKVF. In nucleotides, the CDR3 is TGTGCCTTGTGGGAGCAGTTGGGCAAAAAAATCAAGGTATTT.

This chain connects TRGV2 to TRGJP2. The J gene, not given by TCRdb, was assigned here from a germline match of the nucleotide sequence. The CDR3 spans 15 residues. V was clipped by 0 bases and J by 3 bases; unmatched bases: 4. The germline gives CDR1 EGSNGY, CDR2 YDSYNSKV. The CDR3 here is CATWDGLGSDWIKTF. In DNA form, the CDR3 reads TGTGCCACCTGGGACGGGCTGGGTAGTGATTGGATCAAGACGTTT.

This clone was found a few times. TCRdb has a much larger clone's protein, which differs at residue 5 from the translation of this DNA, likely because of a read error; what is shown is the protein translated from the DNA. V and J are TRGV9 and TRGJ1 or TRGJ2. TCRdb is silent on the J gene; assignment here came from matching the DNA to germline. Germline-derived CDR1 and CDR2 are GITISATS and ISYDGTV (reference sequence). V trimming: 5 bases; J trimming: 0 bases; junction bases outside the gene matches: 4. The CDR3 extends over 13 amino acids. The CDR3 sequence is CALWGLNYYKKLF. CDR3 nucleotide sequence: TGTGCCTTGTGGGGCCTGAATTATTATAAGAAACTCTTT.

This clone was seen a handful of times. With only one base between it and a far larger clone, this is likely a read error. CDR3 region: CALWEPPAELGKKIKVF. The DNA for the CDR3 is TGTGCCTTGTGGGAGCCCCCCGCGGAGTTGGGCAAAAAAATCAAGGTGTTT. The V gene is TRGV9, but the J gene lacks a call. Per the germline V gene, CDR1 is GITISATS and CDR2 is ISYDGTV (reference sequence). The CDR3 has 17 residues.

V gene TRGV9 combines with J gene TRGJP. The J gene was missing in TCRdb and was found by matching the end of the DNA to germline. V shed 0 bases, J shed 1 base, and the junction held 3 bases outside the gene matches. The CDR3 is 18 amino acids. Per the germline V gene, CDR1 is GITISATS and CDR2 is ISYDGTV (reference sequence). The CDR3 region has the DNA TGTGCCTTGTGGGAGGTGCGGGGGCAAGAGTTGGGCAAAAAAATCAAGGTATTT. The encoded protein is CALWEVRGQELGKKIKVF.

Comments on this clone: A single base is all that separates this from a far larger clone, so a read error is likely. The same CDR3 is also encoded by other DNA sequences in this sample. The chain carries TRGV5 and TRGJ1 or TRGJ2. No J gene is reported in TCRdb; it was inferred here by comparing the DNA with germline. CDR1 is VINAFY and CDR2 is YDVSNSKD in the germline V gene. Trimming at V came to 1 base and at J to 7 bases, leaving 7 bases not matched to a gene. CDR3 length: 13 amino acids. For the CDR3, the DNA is TGTGCCACCTGGGACAGAAGGGGGTATAAGAAACTCTTT. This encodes CATWDRRGYKKLF.

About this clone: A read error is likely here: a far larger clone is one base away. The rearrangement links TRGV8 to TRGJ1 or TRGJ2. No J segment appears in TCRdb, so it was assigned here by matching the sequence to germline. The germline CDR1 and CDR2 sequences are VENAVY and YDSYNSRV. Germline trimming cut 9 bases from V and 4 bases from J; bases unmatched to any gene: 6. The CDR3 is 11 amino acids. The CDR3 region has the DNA TGTGCCACCCGGGGATATTATAAGAAACTCTTT. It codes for CATRGYYKKLF.